This T cell receptor (beta chain) is drawn from a study of blood T cells in healthy people across ages. Study-level information: Template switching caught about one barcoded beta molecule for each two T cells.

Germline V gives CDR1 MNHEY, CDR2 SVGAGI. CDR3 length: 14 residues. V was pared by 6 bases and J by 3 bases, with 14 bases between. Turning to this clonotype: Its antigen is undetermined.

Sample donors were healthy Caucasian individuals that came from Russia, aged roughly 6 to 100. General study findings and limits: Donor CMV infection status was unknown, possibly confounding age-related changes in expanded clonotypes.

Together with a sample-barcoded 5' primer, a J-beta primer mix was included in a second PCR lasting about 6 to 11 cycles. Every sample produced at least 2.5 million CDR3-containing paired-end reads. A single record per CDR3 protein comes from TCRdb applying MiXCR to the 5' RACE reads. The sample includes about 1.1 million distinct CDR3 sequences, 35% to 45% of them seen just once. The receptor's source is a man younger than 35 in good health. V is TRBV6-5 and J is TRBJ1-2, with a tentative D call TRBD1 (6 bases). Material for sequencing was blood. CDR3 sequence: CASSRKDRDYGYTF. DNA of the CDR3: TGTGCCAGCAGCCGGAAGGACAGAGACTATGGCTACACCTTC.